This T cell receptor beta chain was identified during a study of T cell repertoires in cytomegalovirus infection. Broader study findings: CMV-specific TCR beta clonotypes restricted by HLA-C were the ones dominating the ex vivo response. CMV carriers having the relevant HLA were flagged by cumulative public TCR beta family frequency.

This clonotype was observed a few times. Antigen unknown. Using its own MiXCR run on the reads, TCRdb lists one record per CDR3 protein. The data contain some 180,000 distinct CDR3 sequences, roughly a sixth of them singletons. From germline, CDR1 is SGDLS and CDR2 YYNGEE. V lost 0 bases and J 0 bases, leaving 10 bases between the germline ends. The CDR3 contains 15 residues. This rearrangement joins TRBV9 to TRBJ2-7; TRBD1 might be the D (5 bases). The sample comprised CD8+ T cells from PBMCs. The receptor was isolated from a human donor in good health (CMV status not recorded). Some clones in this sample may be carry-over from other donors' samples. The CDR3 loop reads CASSVGQPLSYEQYF. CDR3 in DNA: TGTGCCAGCAGCGTAGGACAGCCGCTCTCCTACGAGCAGTACTTC.